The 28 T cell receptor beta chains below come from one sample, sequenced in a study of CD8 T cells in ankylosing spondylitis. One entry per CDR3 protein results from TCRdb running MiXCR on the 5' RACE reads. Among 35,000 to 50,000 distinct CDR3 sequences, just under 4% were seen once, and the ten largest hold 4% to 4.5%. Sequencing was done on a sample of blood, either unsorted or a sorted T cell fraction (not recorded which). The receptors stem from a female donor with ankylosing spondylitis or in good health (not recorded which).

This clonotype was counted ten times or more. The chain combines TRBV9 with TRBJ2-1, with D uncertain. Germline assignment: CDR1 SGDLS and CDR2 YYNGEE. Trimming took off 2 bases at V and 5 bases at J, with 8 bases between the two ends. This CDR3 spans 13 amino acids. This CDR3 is CASSVRRNNEQFF. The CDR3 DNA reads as TGTGCCAGCAGCGTGCGTAGGAACAATGAGCAGTTCTTC.

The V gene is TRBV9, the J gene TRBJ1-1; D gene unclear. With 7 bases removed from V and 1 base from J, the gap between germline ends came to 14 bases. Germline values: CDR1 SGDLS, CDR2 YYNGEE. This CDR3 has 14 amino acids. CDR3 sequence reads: CASVNMGPNTEAFF. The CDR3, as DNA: TGTGCCAGCGTAAATATGGGCCCGAACACTGAAGCTTTCTTT.

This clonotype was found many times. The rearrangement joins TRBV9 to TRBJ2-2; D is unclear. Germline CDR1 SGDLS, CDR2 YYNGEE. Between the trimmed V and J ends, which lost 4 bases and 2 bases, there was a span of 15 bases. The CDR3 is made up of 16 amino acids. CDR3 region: CASSPIPQDNTGELFF. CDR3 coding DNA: TGTGCCAGCAGCCCCATCCCCCAGGACAACACCGGGGAGCTGTTTTTT.

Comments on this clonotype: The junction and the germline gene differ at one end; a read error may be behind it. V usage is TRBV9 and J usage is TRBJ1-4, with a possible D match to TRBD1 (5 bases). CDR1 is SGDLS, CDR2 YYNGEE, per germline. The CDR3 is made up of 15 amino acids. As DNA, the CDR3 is TGTGCCAGCAACGAGCGGGGGACGACTACTGAAAAACTGCTTTTT. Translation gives CASNERGTTTEKLLF.

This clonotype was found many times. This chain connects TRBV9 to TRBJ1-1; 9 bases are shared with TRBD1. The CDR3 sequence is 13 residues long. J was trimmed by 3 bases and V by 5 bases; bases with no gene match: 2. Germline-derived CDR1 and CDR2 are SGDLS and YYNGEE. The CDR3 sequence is CASSRQGDTEAFF. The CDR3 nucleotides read TGTGCCAGCAGTAGACAGGGGGACACTGAAGCTTTCTTT.

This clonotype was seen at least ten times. CDR3 nucleotides: TGTGCCAGCAGCGTAGCTACAAGGGCGGGGGCCACAGATACGCAGTATTTT. Translation: CASSVATRAGATDTQYF. V usage is TRBV9 and J usage is TRBJ2-3, with TRBD2 as a possible D gene (7 bases). V was cut by 0 bases and J by 2 bases, with 16 bases left in between. Germline V gene sequence: CDR1 SGDLS, CDR2 YYNGEE. CDR3 length: 17 residues.

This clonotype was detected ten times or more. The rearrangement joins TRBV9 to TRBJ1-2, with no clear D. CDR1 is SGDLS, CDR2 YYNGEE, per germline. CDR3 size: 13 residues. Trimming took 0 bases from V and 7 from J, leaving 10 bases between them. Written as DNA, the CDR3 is TGTGCCAGCAGCGTAGCTCCCCATGGTGGCTACACCTTC. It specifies CASSVAPHGGYTF.

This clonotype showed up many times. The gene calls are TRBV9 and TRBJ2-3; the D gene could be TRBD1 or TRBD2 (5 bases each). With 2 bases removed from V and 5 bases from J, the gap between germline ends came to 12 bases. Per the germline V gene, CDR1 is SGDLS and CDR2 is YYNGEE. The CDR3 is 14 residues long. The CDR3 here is CASSVQTRGDTQYF. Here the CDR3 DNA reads TGTGCCAGCAGCGTTCAGACGAGGGGAGATACGCAGTATTTT.

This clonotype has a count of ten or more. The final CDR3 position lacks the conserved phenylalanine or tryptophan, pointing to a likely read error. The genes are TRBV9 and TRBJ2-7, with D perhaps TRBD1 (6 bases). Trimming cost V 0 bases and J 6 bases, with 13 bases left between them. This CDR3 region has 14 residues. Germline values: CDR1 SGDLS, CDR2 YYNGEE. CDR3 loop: CASSVEIQGTEQYL. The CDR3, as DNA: TGTGCCAGCAGCGTAGAGATTCAGGGGACCGAGCAGTACTTA.

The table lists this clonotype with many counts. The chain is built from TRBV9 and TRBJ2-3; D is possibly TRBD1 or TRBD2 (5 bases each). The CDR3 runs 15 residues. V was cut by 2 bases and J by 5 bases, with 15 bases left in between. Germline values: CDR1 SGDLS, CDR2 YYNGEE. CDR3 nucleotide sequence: TGTGCCAGCAGCGTCTCCGGGGCCCAGGTAGATACGCAGTATTTT. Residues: CASSVSGAQVDTQYF.

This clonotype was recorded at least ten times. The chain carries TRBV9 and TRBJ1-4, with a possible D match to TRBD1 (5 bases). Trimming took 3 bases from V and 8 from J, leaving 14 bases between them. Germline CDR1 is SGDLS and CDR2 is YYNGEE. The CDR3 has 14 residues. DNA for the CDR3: TGTGCCAGCAGCGCCCCGGAAGGGGCCGAAAAACTGTTTTTT. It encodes CASSAPEGAEKLFF.

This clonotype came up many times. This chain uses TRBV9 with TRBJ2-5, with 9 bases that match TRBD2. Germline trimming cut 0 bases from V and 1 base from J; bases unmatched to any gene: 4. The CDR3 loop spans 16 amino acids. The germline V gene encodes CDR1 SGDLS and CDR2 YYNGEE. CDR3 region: CASSVGTSAIQETQYF. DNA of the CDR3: TGTGCCAGCAGCGTAGGGACTAGCGCTATCCAAGAGACCCAGTACTTC.

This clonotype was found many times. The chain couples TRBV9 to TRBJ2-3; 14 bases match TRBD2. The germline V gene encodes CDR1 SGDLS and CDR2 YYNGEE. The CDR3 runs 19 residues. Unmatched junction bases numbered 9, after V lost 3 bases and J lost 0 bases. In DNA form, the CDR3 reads TGTGCCAGCAGCGGAGGACTAGCGGGGGGCACACACAGCACAGATACGCAGTATTTT. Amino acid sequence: CASSGGLAGGTHSTDTQYF.

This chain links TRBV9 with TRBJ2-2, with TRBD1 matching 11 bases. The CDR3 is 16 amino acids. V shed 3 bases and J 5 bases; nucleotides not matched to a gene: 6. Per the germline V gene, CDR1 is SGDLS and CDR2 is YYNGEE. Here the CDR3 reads CASSDGDRGGTGELFF. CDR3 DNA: TGTGCCAGCAGCGATGGGGACAGGGGGGGGACCGGGGAGCTGTTTTTT.

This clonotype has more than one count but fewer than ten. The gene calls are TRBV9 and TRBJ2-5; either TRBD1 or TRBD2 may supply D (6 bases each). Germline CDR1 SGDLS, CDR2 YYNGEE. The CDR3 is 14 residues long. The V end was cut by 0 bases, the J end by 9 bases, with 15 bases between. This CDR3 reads CASSVVDSPGAQYF. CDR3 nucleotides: TGTGCCAGCAGCGTAGTGGACAGCCCGGGGGCCCAGTACTTC.

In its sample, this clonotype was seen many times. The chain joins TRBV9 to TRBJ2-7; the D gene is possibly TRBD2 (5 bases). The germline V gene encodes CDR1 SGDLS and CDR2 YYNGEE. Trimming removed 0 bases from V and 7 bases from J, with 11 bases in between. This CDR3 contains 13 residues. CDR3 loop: CASSVVPGMEQYF. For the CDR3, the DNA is TGTGCCAGCAGCGTAGTTCCCGGGATGGAGCAGTACTTC.

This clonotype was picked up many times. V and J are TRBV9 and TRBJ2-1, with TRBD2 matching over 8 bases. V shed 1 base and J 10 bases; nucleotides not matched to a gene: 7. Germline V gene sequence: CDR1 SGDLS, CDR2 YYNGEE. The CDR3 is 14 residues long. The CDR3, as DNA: TGTGCCAGCAGCGTACCGGGACTAGGGGGGGAGCAGTTCTTC. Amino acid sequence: CASSVPGLGGEQFF.

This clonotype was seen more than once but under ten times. The CDR3 nucleotides read TGTGCCAGCGAAGGGGGCTTCGGCACAGATACGCAGTATTTT. Translation gives CASEGGFGTDTQYF. V usage is TRBV9 and J usage is TRBJ2-3; TRBD1 matches 7 bases. The CDR3 runs to 14 residues. Germline assignment: CDR1 SGDLS and CDR2 YYNGEE. Trimming took 7 bases from V and 1 from J; bases not matched to a gene: 6. The variable domain in full, with the rest retrieved from reference TRBV9 and TRBJ2-3, is DSGVTQTPKHLITATGQRVTLRCSPRSGDLSVYWYQQSLDQGLQFLIQYYNGEERAKGNILERFSAQQFPDLHSELNLSSLELGDSALYFCASEGGFGTDTQYFGPGTRLTVL.

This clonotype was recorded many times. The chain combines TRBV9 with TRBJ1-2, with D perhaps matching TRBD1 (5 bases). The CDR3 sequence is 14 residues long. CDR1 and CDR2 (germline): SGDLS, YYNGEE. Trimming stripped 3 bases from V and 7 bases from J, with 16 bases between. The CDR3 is CASSARPNGGGYTF. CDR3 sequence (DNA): TGTGCCAGCAGCGCACGGCCCAATGGGGGTGGCTACACCTTC.

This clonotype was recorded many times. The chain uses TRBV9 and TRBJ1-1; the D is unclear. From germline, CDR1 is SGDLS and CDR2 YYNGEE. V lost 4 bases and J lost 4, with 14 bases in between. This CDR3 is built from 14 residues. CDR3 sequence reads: CASSPRTRGTEAFF. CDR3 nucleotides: TGTGCCAGCAGCCCTAGGACCCGCGGCACTGAAGCTTTCTTT.

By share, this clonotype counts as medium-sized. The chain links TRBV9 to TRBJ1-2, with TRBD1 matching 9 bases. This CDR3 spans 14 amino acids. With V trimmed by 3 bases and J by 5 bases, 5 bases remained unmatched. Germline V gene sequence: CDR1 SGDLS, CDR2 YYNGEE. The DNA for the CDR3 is TGTGCCAGCAGCGAGGGGACAGGGCCTTATGGCTACACCTTC. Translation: CASSEGTGPYGYTF.

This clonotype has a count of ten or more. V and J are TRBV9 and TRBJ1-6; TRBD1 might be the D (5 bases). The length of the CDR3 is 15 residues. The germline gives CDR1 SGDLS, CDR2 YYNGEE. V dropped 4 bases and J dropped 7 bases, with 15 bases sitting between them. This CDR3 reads CASSSGQGSNSPLHF. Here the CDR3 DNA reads TGTGCCAGCAGCTCCGGCCAGGGTTCAAATTCACCCCTCCACTTT. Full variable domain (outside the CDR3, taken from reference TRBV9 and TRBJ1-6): DSGVTQTPKHLITATGQRVTLRCSPRSGDLSVYWYQQSLDQGLQFLIQYYNGEERAKGNILERFSAQQFPDLHSELNLSSLELGDSALYFCASSSGQGSNSPLHFGNGTRLTVT.

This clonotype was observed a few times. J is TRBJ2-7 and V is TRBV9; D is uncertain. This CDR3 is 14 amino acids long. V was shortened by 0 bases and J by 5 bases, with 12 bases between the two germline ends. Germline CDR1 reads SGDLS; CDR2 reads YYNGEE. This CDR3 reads CASSVDLVRNEQYF. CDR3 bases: TGTGCCAGCAGCGTAGACCTAGTCAGAAACGAGCAGTACTTC.

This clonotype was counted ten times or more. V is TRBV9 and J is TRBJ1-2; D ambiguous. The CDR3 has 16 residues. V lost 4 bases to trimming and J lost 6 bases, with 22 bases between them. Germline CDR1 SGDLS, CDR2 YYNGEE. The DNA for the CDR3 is TGTGCCAGCAGCCCAATGGCGGGAAATTGGGGTCATGGCTACACCTTC. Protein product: CASSPMAGNWGHGYTF. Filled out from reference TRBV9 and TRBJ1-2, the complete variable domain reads DSGVTQTPKHLITATGQRVTLRCSPRSGDLSVYWYQQSLDQGLQFLIQYYNGEERAKGNILERFSAQQFPDLHSELNLSSLELGDSALYFCASSPMAGNWGHGYTFGSGTRLTVV.

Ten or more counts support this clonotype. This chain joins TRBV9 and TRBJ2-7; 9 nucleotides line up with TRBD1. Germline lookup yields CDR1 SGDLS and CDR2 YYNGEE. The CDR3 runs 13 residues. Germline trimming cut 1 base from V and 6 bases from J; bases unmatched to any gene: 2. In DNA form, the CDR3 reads TGTGCCAGCAGCGTAAGACAGGGGGGCGAGCAGTACTTC. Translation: CASSVRQGGEQYF.

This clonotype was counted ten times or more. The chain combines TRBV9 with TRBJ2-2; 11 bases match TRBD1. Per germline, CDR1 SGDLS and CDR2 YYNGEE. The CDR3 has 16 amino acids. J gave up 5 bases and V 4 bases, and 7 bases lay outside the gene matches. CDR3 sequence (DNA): TGTGCCAGCAGCCTTGGACAGGGGGCCCGTACCGGGGAGCTGTTTTTT. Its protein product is CASSLGQGARTGELFF.

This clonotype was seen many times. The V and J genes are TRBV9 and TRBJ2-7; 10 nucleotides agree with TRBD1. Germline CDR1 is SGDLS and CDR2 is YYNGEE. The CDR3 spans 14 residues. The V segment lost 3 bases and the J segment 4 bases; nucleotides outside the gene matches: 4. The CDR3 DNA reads TGTGCCAGCAGCGAGGACAGGGGGGGGTACGAGCAGTACTTC. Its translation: CASSEDRGGYEQYF.

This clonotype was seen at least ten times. The CDR3 region is CASSPTDGPGGYTF. CDR3 nucleotide sequence: TGTGCCAGCAGCCCCACCGACGGCCCGGGGGGCTACACCTTC. The V call is TRBV9, the J call TRBJ1-2, with D unresolved. V lost 4 bases and J lost 8, with 18 bases in between. The germline CDR1 and CDR2 sequences are SGDLS and YYNGEE. The CDR3 spans 14 residues.